A selection of T cell receptor beta chains follows, all from one sample in a study of blood T cell repertoires in COVID-19. Repertoires were generated with immunoSEQ multiplex PCR, while TCRdb's copy carries only in-frame clones and drops some. The table has around 140,000 clones, more than 75% seen once. Sequenced sample: peripheral blood. These receptors originate from a human donor with acute or convalescent COVID-19. The donor label of this sample is uncertain. Each CDR3 is given with its conserved first and last residue. Each record gives: clone size, J gene, V gene, D gene, CDR3 DNA, CDR3 protein. A D gene is named only where the DNA matches it firmly. For some rows the clone size is stated as once, few or many, or as a class when expanded; others skip it.

>NA|TRBJ1-1|TRBV11-2|NA
TGTGCCAGCAGCGAAGACGACAGGTCCTGGACTGAAGCTTTCTTT
CASSEDDRSWTEAFF
>once|TRBJ1-4|TRBV7-9|TRBD1
TGTGCCAGCAGCTCCCAGGGGGCGGTAAAACTGTTTTTT
CASSSQGAVKLFF
>NA|TRBJ2-1|TRBV5-1|NA
TGCGCCAGCAGCTTGATGAGCTTGGCCTACAATGAGCAGTTCTTC
CASSLMSLAYNEQFF
>once|TRBJ1-2|TRBV4-2|NA
TGTGCCAGCAGCCAATCAAGATGGGGGGGAGGCTATGGCTACACCTTC
CASSQSRWGGGYGYTF
>NA|TRBJ2-7|TRBV30|NA
TGTGCCTGGGCCATCTCCTACGAGCAGTACTTC
CAWAISYEQYF
>once|TRBJ1-4|TRBV5-1|NA
TGCGCCAGCAGCTTGGGGGGCGGCACCGGCGAAAAACTGTTTTTT
CASSLGGGTGEKLFF
>NA|TRBJ1-2|TRBV2|NA
TGTGCCAGCAGTGAAGCGCGTCCGCCAGGCTATGGCTACACCTTC
CASSEARPPGYGYTF
>NA|TRBJ2-1|TRBV9|NA
TGTGCCAGCAGCGTAGTAGGTGGGGGGGCCATCGATGAGCAGTTCTTC
CASSVVGGGAIDEQFF
>NA|TRBJ2-1|TRBV7-2|TRBD1
TGTGCCAGCAAAGGGACAGGGCACAGTGAGCAGTTCTTC
CASKGTGHSEQFF
>NA|TRBJ1-1|TRBV15|NA
TGTGCCACCAGCAATCGGGGTACTGAAGCTTTCTTT
CATSNRGTEAFF
>NA|TRBJ1-1|TRBV7-3|TRBD1
TGTGCCAGCAGCTTGGCTTCGACAGGGAGAGCTTTCTTT
CASSLASTGRAFF
>NA|TRBJ1-5|TRBV7-9|NA
TGTGCCAGCAGCTTAAACAGTCAGCCCCAGCATTTT
CASSLNSQPQHF
>NA|TRBJ1-1|TRBV14|NA
TGTGCCAGCAGCCTTAGCGGGGTCACTGAAGCTTTCTTT
CASSLSGVTEAFF
>NA|TRBJ2-3|TRBV3-1/TRBV3-2|NA
TGTGCCAGCAGCCATAGGCAGGCAGATACGCAGTATTTT
CASSHRQADTQYF
>NA|TRBJ2-7|TRBV30|NA
TGTGCCTGGAGTTCCCTGGGGGGGCAGCAGTACTTC
CAWSSLGGQQYF
>NA|TRBJ1-4|TRBV3-1/TRBV3-2|NA
TGTGCCAGCAGTGACGGACTCAGCAGAACTAATGAAAAACTGTTTTTT
CASSDGLSRTNEKLFF
>few|TRBJ2-7|TRBV4-3|NA
TGCGCCAGCAGCCAAGACTACGGGGGAATGGTCCACGAGCAGTACTTC
CASSQDYGGMVHEQYF
>few|TRBJ1-6|TRBV5-1|TRBD1
TGCGCCAGCAGCGCGAATTCCGGGACAGCTAATTCACCCCTCCACTTT
CASSANSGTANSPLHF
>NA|TRBJ1-1|TRBV6-6|TRBD1
TGTGCCAGCAGTTCCGGACAGGGGGGCACTGAAGCTTTCTTT
CASSSGQGGTEAFF
>NA|TRBJ1-1|TRBV2|NA
TGTGCCAGCAGTAAGGAGTTAACGAACACTGAAGCTTTCTTT
CASSKELTNTEAFF
>NA|TRBJ1-4|TRBV19|NA
TGTGCCAGTAGCGGGGGTGAAAAACTGTTTTTT
CASSGGEKLFF
>few|TRBJ2-7|TRBV5-1|NA
TGCGCCAGCAGCTCCTCAAACACTGAAGGGGGCGAGCAGTACTTC
CASSSSNTEGGEQYF
>NA|TRBJ2-3|TRBV4-2|NA
TGTGCCAGCAGCCAAGTCCGTAGCGGAGGCACAGATACGCAGTATTTT
CASSQVRSGGTDTQYF
>NA|TRBJ2-7|TRBV5-1|TRBD2
TGCGCCAGCAGTCGGACTAGCGAGCCACCACTGGAGCAGTACTTC
CASSRTSEPPLEQYF
>few|TRBJ1-1|TRBV5-1|NA
TGCGCCAGCAGAGACATCATGAACACTGAAGCTTTCTTT
CASRDIMNTEAFF
>NA|TRBJ1-2|TRBV30|NA
TGTGCCTGGAGTCCAGGGGAGGGCTACACCTTC
CAWSPGEGYTF
>once|TRBJ1-2|TRBV30|NA
TGTGCCTGGGCCCACAGGGACCATGGCTACACCTTC
CAWAHRDHGYTF
>NA|TRBJ1-5|TRBV5-6|TRBD1
TGTGCCAGCAGCATTCTGACAGGGGGGAATCAGCCCCAGCATTTT
CASSILTGGNQPQHF
>NA|TRBJ1-2|TRBV3-1/TRBV3-2|TRBD1
TGTGCCAGCAGCCCCTCGGGGACAGGAGACTATGGCTACACCTTC
CASSPSGTGDYGYTF
>NA|TRBJ2-1|TRBV10-3|TRBD2
TGTGCCATCAGCCGCGGGGGGTTCTATGATGAGCAGTTCTTC
CAISRGGFYDEQFF
>once|TRBJ1-3|TRBV5-5|NA
TGTGCCAGCAGCTTGGACAGTTACTCTGGAAACACCATATATTTT
CASSLDSYSGNTIYF
>NA|TRBJ1-2|TRBV7-8|NA
TGTGCCAGCAGCTTAGCGCTCGGTCCCTTCGGGTATGGCTACACCTTC
CASSLALGPFGYGYTF
>NA|TRBJ1-5|TRBV7-2|TRBD1
TGTGCCAGCAGCTTATTTGGCACAGGGGGGATCTCTCAGCCCCAGCATTTT
CASSLFGTGGISQPQHF
>few|TRBJ2-3|TRBV9|NA
TGTGCCAGCACGTCTAGCGTACACACAGATACGCAGTATTTT
CASTSSVHTDTQYF
>NA|TRBJ1-2|TRBV6-5|NA
TGTGCCAGCAGGAGGAGAACGGACAGCTATGGCTACACCTTC
CASRRRTDSYGYTF
>NA|TRBJ1-1|TRBV7-3|NA
TGTGCCAGCAGACCATCAGCAGCGGCCACTGAAGCTTTCTTT
CASRPSAAATEAFF
>medium-sized|TRBJ1-6|TRBV20-1|NA
TGCAGTGCTAGTCTTGCGGGGGGAAGTTCACCCCTCCACTTT
CSASLAGGSSPLHF
>NA|TRBJ2-7|TRBV6-5|TRBD1
TGTGCCGCGGAGGGACAGGGCTACGAGCAGTACTTC
CAAEGQGYEQYF
>NA|TRBJ1-1|TRBV3-1/TRBV3-2|NA
TGTGCCAGCAGCCATAGGAGGGGGGGCGTAATTACAGCTTTCTTT
CASSHRRGGVITAFF
>NA|TRBJ2-2|TRBV5-4|NA
TGTGCCAGCAGCTTGGTTCGTGGGGGGGCGAACGGGGAGCTGTTTTTT
CASSLVRGGANGELFF
>NA|TRBJ1-5|TRBV6-1|NA
TGTGCCAGCAGTGAAGCACGGGAAAGGCCCCAGCATTTT
CASSEARERPQHF
>NA|TRBJ2-7|TRBV2|NA
TGTGCCAGCACCCGGCGACGGGGGGCTTACGAGCAGTACTTC
CASTRRRGAYEQYF